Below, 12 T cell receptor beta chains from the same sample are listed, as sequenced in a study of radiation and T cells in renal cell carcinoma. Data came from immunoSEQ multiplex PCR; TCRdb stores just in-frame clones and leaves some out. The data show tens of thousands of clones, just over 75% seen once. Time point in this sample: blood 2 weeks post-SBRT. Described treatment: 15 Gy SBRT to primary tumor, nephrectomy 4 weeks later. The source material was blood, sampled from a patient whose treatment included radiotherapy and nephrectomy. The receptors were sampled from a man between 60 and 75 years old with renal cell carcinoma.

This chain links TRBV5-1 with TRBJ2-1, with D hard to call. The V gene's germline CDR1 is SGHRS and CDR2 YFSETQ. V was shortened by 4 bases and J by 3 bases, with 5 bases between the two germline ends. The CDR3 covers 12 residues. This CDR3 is CASSEGYNEQFF. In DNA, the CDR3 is TGCGCCAGCAGCGAAGGCTACAATGAGCAGTTCTTC.

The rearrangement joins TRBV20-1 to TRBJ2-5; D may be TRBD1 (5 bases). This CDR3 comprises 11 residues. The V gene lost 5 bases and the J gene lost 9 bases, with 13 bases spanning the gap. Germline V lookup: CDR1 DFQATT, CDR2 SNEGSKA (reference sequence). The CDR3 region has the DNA TGCAGTGCTGTGGGGCTTGGGGCCCAGTACTTC. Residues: CSAVGLGAQYF.

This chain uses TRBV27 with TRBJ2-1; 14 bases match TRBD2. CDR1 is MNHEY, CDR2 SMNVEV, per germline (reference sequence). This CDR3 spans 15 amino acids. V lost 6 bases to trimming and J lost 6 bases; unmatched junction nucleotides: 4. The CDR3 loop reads CASSRLAGGPNEQFF. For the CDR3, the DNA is TGTGCCAGCAGCCGACTAGCGGGAGGGCCCAATGAGCAGTTCTTC.

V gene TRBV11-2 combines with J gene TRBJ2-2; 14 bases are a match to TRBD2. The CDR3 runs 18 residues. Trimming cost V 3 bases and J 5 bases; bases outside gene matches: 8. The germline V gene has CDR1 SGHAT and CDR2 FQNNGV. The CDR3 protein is CASSLSGTSGRRTGELFF. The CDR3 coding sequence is TGTGCCAGCAGCTTGTCCGGGACTAGCGGGAGAAGGACCGGGGAGCTGTTTTTT.

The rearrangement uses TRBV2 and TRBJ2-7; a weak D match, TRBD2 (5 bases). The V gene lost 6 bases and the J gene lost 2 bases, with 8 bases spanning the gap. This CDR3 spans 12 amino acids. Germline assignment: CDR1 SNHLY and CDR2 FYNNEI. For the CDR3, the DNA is TGTGCCAGCAGCCTGGGAGCCTACGAGCAGTACGTC. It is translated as CASSLGAYEQYV.

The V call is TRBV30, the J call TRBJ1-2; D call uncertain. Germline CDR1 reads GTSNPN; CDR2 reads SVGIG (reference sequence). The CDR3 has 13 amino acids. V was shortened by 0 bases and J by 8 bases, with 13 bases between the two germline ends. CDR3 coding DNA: TGTGCCTGGAGTGTTATTGGCTCCTTGGGCTACACCTTC. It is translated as CAWSVIGSLGYTF.

The CDR3 region has the DNA TGTGCCAGCAGCTCTTTTCGACACGGAAACACCATATATTTT. Amino acid sequence: CASSSFRHGNTIYF. The rearrangement links TRBV7-9 to TRBJ1-3, with D uncertain. The V end was cut by 4 bases, the J end by 4 bases, with 11 bases between. Looked up from germline, CDR1 is SEHNR and CDR2 is FQNEAQ (reference sequence). There are 14 residues in the CDR3.

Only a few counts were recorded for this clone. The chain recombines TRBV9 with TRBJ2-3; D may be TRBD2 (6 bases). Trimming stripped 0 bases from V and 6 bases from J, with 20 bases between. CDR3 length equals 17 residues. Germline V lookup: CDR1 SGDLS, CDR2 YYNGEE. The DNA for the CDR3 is TGTGCCAGCAGCGTAGACGCGGGACTTCTTTACGTCGATACGCAGTATTTT. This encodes CASSVDAGLLYVDTQYF. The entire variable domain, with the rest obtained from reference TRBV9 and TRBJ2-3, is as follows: DSGVTQTPKHLITATGQRVTLRCSPRSGDLSVYWYQQSLDQGLQFLIQYYNGEERAKGNILERFSAQQFPDLHSELNLSSLELGDSALYFCASSVDAGLLYVDTQYFGPGTRLTVL.

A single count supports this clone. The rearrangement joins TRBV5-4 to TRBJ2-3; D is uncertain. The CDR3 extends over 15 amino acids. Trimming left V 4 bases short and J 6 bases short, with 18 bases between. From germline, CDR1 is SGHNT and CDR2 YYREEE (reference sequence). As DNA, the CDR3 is TGTGCCAGCAGCGAAGAACTACAATTGGCTGATACGCAGTATTTT. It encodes CASSEELQLADTQYF.

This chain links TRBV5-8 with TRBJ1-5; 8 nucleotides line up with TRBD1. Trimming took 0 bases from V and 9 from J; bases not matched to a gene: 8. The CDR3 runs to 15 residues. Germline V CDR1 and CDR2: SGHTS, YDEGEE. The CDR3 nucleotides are TGTGCCAGCAGCTTGGACGGACAGGGCCTGGGGCCCCAGCATTTT. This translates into CASSLDGQGLGPQHF.

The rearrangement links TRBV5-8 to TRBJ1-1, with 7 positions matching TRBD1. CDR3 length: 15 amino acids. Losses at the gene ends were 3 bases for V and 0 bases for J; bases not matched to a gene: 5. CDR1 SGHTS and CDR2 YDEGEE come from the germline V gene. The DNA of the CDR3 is TGTGCCAGCAGCTGGGCAGGGGGACTGAACACTGAAGCTTTCTTT. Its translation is CASSWAGGLNTEAFF.

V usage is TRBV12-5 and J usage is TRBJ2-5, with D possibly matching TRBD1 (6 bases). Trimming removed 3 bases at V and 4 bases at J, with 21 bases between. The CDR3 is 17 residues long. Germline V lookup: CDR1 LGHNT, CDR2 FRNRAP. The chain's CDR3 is CASGFTTGRVGGETQYF. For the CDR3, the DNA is TGTGCTAGTGGTTTTACCACAGGGCGGGTTGGGGGAGAGACCCAGTACTTC.